This T cell receptor beta chain emerged from a study of blood T cell repertoires in COVID-19. Across the whole study: Sources were T cells, B-cell-depleted T cells, or PBMCs; the material itself was cDNA or gDNA.

Here immunoSEQ multiplex PCR was the method, and the copy in TCRdb shows in-frame clones only, minus some. The sample records just over 150,000 clones, around nine tenths being singletons. Ages ranged from about 18 to 89 years, with residence in fewer than 25 US areas. Cohorts were assigned according to the clinical history that participants reported. The germline CDR1 and CDR2 sequences are KGHSY and FQNENV. V gave up 0 bases and J gave up 5 bases, with 16 bases separating them. The CDR3 length is 16 residues. The chain has TRBV16 and TRBJ1-2; the D is unclear. Sequencing used PBMCs or T cells enriched from blood (not recorded which). The clonotype was recovered from a woman aged 50 to 60 who had recovered from COVID-19. The DNA for the CDR3 is TGTGCCAGCAGCCAATCCATCCGGGATCGAGTGTATGGCTACACCTTC. This translates into CASSQSIRDRVYGYTF.